The clone carrying this T cell receptor (beta chain) was seen a handful of times. This entry is derived from a study of T cells after yellow fever vaccination. This CDR3 has 15 amino acids. From germline, CDR1 is SGHTA and CDR2 FQGTGA. The V and J ends lost 5 bases and 1 base respectively, with 9 bases between them. One entry per CDR3 protein, called by TCRdb with MiXCR from the 5' RACE reads. In the table there are 250,000 to 300,000 distinct CDR3 sequences, approximately 13% of which are singletons. The receptor comes from a man between 25 and 39 years old who received the YFV17D yellow fever vaccine. This rearrangement joins TRBV7-3 to TRBJ2-6; D possibly corresponds to TRBD1 (5 bases). The sequenced sample was CD4+ T cells sorted from PBMCs, obtained 45 days after the yellow fever booster vaccination. CDR3 residues: CASSRTGSGANVLTF. CDR3 nucleotides: TGTGCCAGCAGCAGAACAGGATCTGGGGCCAACGTCCTGACTTTC.